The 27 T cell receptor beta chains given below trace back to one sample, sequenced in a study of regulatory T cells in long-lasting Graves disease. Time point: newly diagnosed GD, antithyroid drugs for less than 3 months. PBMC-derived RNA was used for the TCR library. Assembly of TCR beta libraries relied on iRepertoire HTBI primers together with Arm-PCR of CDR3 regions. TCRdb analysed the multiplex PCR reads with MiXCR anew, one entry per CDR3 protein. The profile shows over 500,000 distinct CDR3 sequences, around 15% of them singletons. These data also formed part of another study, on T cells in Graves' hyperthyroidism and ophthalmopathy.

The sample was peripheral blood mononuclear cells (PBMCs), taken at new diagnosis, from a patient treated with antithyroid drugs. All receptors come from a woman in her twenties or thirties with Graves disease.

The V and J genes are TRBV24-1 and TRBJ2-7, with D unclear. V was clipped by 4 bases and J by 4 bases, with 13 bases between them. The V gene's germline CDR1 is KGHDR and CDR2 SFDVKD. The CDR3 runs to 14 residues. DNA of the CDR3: TGTGCCACCAGTGACGCTTCGACCGAGTACGAGCAGTACTTC. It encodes CATSDASTEYEQYF.

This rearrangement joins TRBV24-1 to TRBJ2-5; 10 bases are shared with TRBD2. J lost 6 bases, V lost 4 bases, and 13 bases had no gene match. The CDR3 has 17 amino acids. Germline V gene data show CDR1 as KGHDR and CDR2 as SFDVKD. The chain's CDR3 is CATSDSDKAGGLQTQYF. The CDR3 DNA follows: TGTGCCACCAGTGACTCAGACAAAGCGGGAGGGCTACAGACCCAGTACTTC.

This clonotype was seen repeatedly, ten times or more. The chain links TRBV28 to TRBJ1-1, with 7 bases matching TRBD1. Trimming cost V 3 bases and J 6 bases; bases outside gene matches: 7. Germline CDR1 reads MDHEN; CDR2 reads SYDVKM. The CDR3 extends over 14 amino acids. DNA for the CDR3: TGTGCCAGCAGTTTTGTCCTACAGGGGTCTGAAGCTTTCTTT. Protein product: CASSFVLQGSEAFF.

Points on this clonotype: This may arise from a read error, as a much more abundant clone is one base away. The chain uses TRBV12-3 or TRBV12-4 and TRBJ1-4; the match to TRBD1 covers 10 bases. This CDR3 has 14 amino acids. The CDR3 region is CTSSHGTGEEKLFF. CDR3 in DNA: TGTACCAGCAGCCACGGGACAGGGGAAGAAAAACTGTTTTTT.

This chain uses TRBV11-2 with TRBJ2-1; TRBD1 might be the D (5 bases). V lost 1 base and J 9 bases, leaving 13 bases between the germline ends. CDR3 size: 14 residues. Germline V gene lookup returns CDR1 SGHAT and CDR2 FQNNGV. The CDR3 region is CASSLGVTRVEQFF. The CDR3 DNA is TGTGCCAGCAGCTTAGGGGTTACCAGGGTTGAGCAGTTCTTC.

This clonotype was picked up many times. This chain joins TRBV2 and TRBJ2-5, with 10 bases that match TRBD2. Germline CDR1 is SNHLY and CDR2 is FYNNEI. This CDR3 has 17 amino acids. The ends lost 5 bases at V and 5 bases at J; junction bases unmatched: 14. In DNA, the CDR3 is TGTGCCAGCAGTCTGAAGCGGGAGGGCCTCTCCTCGGAGACCCAGTACTTC. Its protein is CASSLKREGLSSETQYF.

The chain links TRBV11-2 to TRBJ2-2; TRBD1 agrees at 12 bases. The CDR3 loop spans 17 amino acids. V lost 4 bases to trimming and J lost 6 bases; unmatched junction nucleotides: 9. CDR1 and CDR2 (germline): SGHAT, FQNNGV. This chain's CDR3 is CASSWPGQGATPGELFF. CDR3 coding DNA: TGTGCCAGCAGCTGGCCGGGACAGGGGGCTACTCCCGGGGAGCTGTTTTTT.

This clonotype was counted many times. The CDR3 coding sequence is TGTGCCAGCAGTGCCCCGGGGGGCGGGTACGAGACCCAGTACTTC. Its translation is CASSAPGGGYETQYF. V and J are TRBV25-1 and TRBJ2-5, with D possibly matching TRBD2 (7 bases). The CDR3 runs to 15 residues. V was cut by 4 bases and J by 5 bases, with 17 bases left in between. The V gene's germline CDR1 is MGHDK and CDR2 SYGVNS.

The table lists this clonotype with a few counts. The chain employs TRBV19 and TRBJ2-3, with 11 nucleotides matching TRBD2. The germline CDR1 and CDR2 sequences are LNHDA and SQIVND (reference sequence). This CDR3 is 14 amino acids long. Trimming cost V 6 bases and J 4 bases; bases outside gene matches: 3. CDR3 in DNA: TGTGCCAGTAGACTACTAGCGGGAGCAGATACGCAGTATTTT. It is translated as CASRLLAGADTQYF. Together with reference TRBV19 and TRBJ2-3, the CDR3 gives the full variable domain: DGGITQSPKYLFRKEGQNVTLSCEQNLNHDAMYWYRQDPGQGLRLIYYSQIVNDFQKGDIAEGYSVSREKKESFPLTVTSAQKNPTAFYLCASRLLAGADTQYFGPGTRLTVL.

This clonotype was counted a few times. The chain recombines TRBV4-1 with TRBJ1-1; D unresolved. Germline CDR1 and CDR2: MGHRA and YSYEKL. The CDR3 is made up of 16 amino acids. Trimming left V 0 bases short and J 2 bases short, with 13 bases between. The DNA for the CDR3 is TGCGCCAGCAGCCAAGAAAGGCCTGGTGGTAACACTGAAGCTTTCTTT. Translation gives CASSQERPGGNTEAFF.

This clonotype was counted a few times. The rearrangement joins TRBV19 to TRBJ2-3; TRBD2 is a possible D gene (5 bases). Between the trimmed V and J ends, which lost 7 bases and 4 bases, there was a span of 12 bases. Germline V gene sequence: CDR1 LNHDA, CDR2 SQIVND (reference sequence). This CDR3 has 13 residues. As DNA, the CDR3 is TGTGCCAGTAATCAGCGGCGGTCAGATACGCAGTATTTT. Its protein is CASNQRRSDTQYF.

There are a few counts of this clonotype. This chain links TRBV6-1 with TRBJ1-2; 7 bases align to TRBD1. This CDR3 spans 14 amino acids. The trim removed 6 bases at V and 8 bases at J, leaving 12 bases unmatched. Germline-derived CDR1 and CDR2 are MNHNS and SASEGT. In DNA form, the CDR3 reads TGTGCCAGCAGAACCGAGGCAGGGGGGAAAGGCTACACCTTC. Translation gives CASRTEAGGKGYTF.

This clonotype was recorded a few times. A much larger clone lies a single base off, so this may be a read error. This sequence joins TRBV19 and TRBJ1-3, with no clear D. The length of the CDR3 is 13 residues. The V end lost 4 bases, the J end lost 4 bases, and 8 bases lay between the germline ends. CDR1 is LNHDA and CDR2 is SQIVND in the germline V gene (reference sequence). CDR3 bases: TGTGCCAGTAGTACAGCAGGCGGAAACACCATATATTTT. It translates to CASSTAGGNTIYF.

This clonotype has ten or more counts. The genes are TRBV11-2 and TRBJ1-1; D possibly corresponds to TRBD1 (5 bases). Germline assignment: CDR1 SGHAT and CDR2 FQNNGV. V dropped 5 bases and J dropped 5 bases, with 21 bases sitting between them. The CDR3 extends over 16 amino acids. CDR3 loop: CASSRDPGVLGTEAFF. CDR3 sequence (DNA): TGTGCCAGCAGCCGGGACCCGGGAGTCTTGGGTACTGAAGCTTTCTTT. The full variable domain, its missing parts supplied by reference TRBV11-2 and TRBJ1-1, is EAGVAQSPRYKIIEKRQSVAFWCNPISGHATLYWYQQILGQGPKLLIQFQNNGVVDDSQLPKDRFSAERLKGVDSTLKIQPAKLEDSAVYLCASSRDPGVLGTEAFFGQGTRLTVV.

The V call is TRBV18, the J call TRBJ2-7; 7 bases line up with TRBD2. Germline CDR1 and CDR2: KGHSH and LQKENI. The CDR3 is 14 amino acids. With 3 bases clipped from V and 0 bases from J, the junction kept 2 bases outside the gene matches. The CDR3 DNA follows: TGTGCCAGCTCACCGGGGGGGTACTCCTACGAGCAGTACTTC. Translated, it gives CASSPGGYSYEQYF.

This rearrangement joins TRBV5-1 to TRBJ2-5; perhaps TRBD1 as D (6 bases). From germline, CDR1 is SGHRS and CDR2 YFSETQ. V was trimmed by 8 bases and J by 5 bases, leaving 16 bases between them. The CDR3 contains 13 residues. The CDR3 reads CASLQGPGETQYF. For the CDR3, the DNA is TGCGCCAGTCTACAGGGCCCGGGGGAGACCCAGTACTTC.

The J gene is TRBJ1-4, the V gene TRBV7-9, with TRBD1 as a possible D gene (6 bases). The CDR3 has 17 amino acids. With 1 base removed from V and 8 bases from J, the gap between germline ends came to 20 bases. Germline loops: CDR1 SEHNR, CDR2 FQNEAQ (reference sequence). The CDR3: CASSLGSGTSAGEKLFF. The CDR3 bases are TGTGCCAGCAGCTTAGGATCGGGGACAAGCGCAGGGGAAAAACTGTTTTTT.

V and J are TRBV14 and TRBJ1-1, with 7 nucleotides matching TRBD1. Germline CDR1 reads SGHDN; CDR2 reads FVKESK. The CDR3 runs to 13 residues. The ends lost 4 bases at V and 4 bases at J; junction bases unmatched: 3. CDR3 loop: CASSRRQGTEAFF. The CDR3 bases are TGTGCCAGCAGCCGCAGACAGGGCACTGAAGCTTTCTTT.

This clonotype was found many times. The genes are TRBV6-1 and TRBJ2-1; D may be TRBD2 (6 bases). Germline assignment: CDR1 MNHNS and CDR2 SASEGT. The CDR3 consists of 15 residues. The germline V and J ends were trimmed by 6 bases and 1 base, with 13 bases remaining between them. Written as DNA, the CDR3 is TGTGCCAGCAGGTCAGGGACTTCATCCTACAATGAGCAGTTCTTC. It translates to CASRSGTSSYNEQFF.

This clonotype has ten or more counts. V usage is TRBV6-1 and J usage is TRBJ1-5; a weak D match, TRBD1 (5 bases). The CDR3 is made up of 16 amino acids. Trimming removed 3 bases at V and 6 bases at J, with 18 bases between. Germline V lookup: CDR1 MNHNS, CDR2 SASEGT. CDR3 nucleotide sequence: TGTGCCAGCAGTGACTATCCGCTGAGGGGTCCTCAGCCCCAGCATTTT. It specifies CASSDYPLRGPQPQHF.

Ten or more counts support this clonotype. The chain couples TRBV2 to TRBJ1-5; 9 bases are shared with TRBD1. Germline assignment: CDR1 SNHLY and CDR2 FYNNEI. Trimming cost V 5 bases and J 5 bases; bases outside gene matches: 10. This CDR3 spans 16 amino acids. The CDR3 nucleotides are TGTGCCAGCAGTACGGACAGGGGCCGCGACTATCAGCCCCAGCATTTT. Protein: CASSTDRGRDYQPQHF.

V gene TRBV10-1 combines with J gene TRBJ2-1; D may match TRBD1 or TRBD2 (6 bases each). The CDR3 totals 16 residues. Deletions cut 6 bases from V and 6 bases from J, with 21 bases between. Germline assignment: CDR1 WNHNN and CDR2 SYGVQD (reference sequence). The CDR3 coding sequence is TGCGCCAGCAGCGGGGGCCGGGCCCAAAAAGTCAATGAGCAGTTCTTC. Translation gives CASSGGRAQKVNEQFF.

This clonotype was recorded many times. CDR3 coding DNA: TGCGCCAGCAGCATAACAGGATCGGGCACTAATGAAAAACTGTTTTTT. It translates to CASSITGSGTNEKLFF. V is TRBV5-1 and J is TRBJ1-4; D is possibly TRBD1 (5 bases). CDR3 length equals 16 residues. The V gene's germline CDR1 is SGHRS and CDR2 YFSETQ. Between the trimmed V and J ends, which lost 4 bases and 2 bases, there was a span of 15 bases.

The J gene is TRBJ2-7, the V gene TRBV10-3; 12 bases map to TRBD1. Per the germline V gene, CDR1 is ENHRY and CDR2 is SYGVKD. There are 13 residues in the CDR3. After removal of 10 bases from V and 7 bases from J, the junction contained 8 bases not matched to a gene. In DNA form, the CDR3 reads TGTGCCACAATCCCGGGACAGGGGGCTGAGCAGTACTTC. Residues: CATIPGQGAEQYF.

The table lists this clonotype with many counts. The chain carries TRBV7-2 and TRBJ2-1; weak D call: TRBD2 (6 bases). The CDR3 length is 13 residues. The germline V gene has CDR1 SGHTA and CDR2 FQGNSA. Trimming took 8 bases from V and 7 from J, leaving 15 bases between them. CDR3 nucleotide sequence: TGTGCCAGCGAGGAGGGCCTGAGGAATGAGCAGTTCTTC. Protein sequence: CASEEGLRNEQFF.

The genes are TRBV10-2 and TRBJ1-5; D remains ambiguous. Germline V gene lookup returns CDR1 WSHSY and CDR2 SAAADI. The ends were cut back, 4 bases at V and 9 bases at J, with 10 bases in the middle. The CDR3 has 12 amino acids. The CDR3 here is CASSVPLGPQHF. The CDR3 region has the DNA TGCGCCAGCAGTGTCCCGTTGGGGCCCCAGCATTTT.

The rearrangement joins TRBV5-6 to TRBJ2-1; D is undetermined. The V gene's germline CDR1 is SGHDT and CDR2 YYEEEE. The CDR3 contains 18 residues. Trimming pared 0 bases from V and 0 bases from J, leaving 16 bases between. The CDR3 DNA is TGTGCCAGCAGCTTGGATGAGGCACCAAGTTTCTCCTACAATGAGCAGTTCTTC. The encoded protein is CASSLDEAPSFSYNEQFF.